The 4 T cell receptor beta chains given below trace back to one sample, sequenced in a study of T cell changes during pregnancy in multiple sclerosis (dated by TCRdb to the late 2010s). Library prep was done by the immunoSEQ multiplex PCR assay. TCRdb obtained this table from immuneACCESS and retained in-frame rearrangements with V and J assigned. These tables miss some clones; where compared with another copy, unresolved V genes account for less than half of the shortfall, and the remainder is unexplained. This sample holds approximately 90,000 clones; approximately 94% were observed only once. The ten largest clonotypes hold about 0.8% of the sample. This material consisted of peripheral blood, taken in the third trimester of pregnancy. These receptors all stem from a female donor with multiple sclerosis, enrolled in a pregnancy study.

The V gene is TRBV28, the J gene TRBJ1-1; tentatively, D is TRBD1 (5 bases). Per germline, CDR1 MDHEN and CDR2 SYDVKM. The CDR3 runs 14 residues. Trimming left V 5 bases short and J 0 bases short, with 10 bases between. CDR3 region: CASSPGNMNTEAFF. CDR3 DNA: TGTGCCAGCAGTCCAGGGAACATGAACACTGAAGCTTTCTTT.

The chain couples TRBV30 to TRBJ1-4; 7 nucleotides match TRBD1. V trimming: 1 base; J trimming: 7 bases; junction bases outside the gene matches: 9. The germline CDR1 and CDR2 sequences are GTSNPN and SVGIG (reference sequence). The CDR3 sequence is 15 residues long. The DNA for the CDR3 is TGTGCCTGGAGTGAACAGGGGTCTTTAGTTGAAAAACTGTTTTTT. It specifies CAWSEQGSLVEKLFF.

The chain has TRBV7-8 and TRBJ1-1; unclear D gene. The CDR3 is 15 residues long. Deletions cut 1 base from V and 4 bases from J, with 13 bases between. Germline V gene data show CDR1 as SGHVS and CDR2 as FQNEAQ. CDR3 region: CASSLDAGSRTEAFF. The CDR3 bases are TGTGCCAGCAGCTTAGATGCGGGGTCGCGCACTGAAGCTTTCTTT.

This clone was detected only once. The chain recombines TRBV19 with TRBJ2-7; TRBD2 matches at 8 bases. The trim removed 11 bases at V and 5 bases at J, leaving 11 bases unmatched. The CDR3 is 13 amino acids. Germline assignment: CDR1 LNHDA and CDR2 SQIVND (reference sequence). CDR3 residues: CASSGSRYDEQYF. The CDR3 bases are TGTGCCTCAAGCGGGAGTCGTTACGACGAGCAGTACTTC.